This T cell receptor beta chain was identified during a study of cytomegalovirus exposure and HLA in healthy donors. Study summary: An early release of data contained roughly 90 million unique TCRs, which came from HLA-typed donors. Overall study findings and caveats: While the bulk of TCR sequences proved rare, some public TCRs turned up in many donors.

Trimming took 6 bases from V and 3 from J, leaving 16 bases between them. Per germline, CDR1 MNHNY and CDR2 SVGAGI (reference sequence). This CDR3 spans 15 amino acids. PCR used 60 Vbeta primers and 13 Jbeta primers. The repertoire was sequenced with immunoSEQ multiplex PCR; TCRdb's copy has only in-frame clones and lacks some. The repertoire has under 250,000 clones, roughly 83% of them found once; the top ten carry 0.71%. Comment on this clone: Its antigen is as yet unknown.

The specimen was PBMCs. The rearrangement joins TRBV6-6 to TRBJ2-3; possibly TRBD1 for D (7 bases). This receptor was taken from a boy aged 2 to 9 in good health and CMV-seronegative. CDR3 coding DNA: TGTGCCAGCAGCCCGTCAGGGGGGTTAACAGATACGCAGTATTTT. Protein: CASSPSGGLTDTQYF.